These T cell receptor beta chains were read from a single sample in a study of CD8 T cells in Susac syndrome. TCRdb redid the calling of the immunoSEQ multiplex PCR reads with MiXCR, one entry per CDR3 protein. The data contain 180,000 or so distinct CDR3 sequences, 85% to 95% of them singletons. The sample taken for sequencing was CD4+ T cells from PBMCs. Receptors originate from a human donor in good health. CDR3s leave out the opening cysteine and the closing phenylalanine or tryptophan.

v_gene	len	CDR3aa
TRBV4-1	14	ASSQGWDRAYNEQF
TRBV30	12	AWSSGTVNQPQH
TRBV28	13	ASSLAGVPPDTQY
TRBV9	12	ASSVSGRSYGYT
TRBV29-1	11	SVTGTANTEAF
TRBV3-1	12	ASSQGTGLYEAF
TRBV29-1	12	SGATRTNTGELF
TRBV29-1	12	SVETGLSGNTIY
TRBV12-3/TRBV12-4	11	ASSFRAPASYT
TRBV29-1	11	SVPAGGEETQY
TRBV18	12	ASSPGISGHEQF
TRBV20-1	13	SATPLAAGTDTQY
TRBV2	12	ASRRTTSTDTQY
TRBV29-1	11	SVEVTRLNIQY
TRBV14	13	ASSLRITQGAEAF
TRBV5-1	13	ASSSRDGNTGELF
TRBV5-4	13	ASSPGDLIAHEQY
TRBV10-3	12	AISDSRFQETQY
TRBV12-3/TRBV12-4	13	ASRTAGIGTDTQY
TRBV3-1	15	ASSQVFGREPNYGYT
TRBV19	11	ASGDSQGLALH
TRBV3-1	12	ASSQTVLQETQY
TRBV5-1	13	ASSSLDRTYNEQF
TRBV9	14	ASNPSQRGTADTQY
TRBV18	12	ASSPRPREDTQY
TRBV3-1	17	ASSQDLGSGGAWGNEQF
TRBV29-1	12	SVDLGGPSYEQY
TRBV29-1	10	SVAENVDEQF
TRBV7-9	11	ASSPIGVYEQY